This TCR beta chain is from a study of response to subunit inactivated influenza vaccine. Many counts were recorded for this clonotype. TCRdb passed the RT-PCR reads through MiXCR, listing each CDR3 protein once. This table holds 550,000 to 650,000 distinct CDR3 sequences, about 11% found once. Germline V lookup: CDR1 MNHNS, CDR2 SASEGT. The CDR3 totals 14 residues. Trimming took off 6 bases at V and 4 bases at J, with 13 bases between the two ends. V is TRBV6-1 and J is TRBJ2-1, with no clear D. This specimen was PBMCs from blood, taken on the day of vaccination. This clonotype was sampled from a man aged 45 to 65 who received an inactivated influenza vaccine. CDR3 protein: CASSRRQRYNEQFF. DNA for the CDR3: TGTGCCAGCAGCCGCCGGCAGCGATACAATGAGCAGTTCTTC.